This T cell receptor (beta chain) was captured in a study of T cell responses to AZD1222 COVID-19 vaccine. The study's findings and limits: CD4 TCRs linked to vaccination spanned spike, dominating at 160-218 and 743-854.

To note about this clone: What it recognizes is unknown.

Some clones are missing from TCRdb's copy, which holds only in-frame ones; the method was immunoSEQ multiplex PCR. The sample features over 120,000 clones, with roughly 2% in its top ten. The CDR3 covers 11 residues. V was trimmed by 4 bases and J by 6 bases, leaving 4 bases between them. Germline V gives CDR1 MDHEN, CDR2 SYDVKM. The clonotype was recovered from an adult in good health. The chain links TRBV28 to TRBJ2-1; D not resolved. The sequencing sample was made of peripheral blood. Written as DNA, the CDR3 is TGTGCCAGCAGTTGGGTCAATGAGCAGTTCTTC. Encoded protein: CASSWVNEQFF.